The 24 T cell receptor beta chains reported below all come from one sample, sequenced in a study of cytomegalovirus exposure and HLA in healthy donors. TCRdb's copy holds only in-frame clones and misses some; the assay was immunoSEQ multiplex PCR. This sample yields about 280,000 clones, of which around nine tenths are seen a single time; roughly 0.93% belongs to the top ten. The material sequenced was PBMCs. The receptors stem from a woman between 18 and 29 years old in good health and CMV-seronegative.

A few counts support this clone. The chain combines TRBV28 with TRBJ2-2; D gene ambiguous. V was cut by 5 bases and J by 6 bases, with 7 bases left in between. Per the germline V gene, CDR1 is MDHEN and CDR2 is SYDVKM. There are 12 residues in the CDR3. The CDR3 nucleotides read TGTGCCAGCAGTCCCCCGGCCGGGGAGCTGTTTTTT. Translation gives CASSPPAGELFF. The entire variable domain, with the rest obtained from reference TRBV28 and TRBJ2-2, is as follows: DVKVTQSSRYLVKRTGEKVFLECVQDMDHENMFWYRQDPGLGLRLIYFSYDVKMKEKGDIPEGYSVSREKKERFSLILESASTNQTSMYLCASSPPAGELFFGEGSRLTVL.

This clone is a singleton in its sample. The chain couples TRBV28 to TRBJ1-4; the match to TRBD1 covers 9 bases. Looked up from germline, CDR1 is MDHEN and CDR2 is SYDVKM. The CDR3 contains 14 residues. Losses at the gene ends were 4 bases for V and 8 bases for J; bases not matched to a gene: 5. This CDR3 is CASSWGGTGEKLFF. The CDR3 DNA follows: TGTGCCAGCAGTTGGGGAGGGACAGGGGAAAAACTGTTTTTT.

J is TRBJ2-5 and V is TRBV27; 7 positions match TRBD1. Germline V gene sequence: CDR1 MNHEY, CDR2 SMNVEV (reference sequence). This CDR3 spans 16 amino acids. V dropped 3 bases and J dropped 1; count of bases not matched to a gene: 8. For the CDR3, the DNA is TGTGCCAGCAGTTTGTCGACAGGGAAGGGCCAAGAGACCCAGTACTTC. Its protein is CASSLSTGKGQETQYF.

The chain links TRBV5-1 to TRBJ2-5, with 14 bases matching TRBD2. There are 16 residues in the CDR3. Germline values: CDR1 SGHRS, CDR2 YFSETQ. The V and J ends lost 0 bases and 3 bases, in that order; junction bases with no gene match: 1. The CDR3 DNA sequence: TGCGCCAGCAGCTTGGGGGGACTAGCGGGAGAAGAGACCCAGTACTTC. Translating gives CASSLGGLAGEETQYF.

The J gene is TRBJ2-5, the V gene TRBV29-1; TRBD2 might be the D (6 bases). This CDR3 contains 16 residues. V was cut by 3 bases and J by 1 base, with 18 bases left in between. Germline lookup yields CDR1 SQVTM and CDR2 ANQGSEA. The CDR3 DNA reads TGCAGCGTTGATGGGACTTTTTGGGGCTCCCAAGAGACCCAGTACTTC. Translated: CSVDGTFWGSQETQYF.

The V call is TRBV7-2, the J call TRBJ2-3; TRBD1 agrees at 8 bases. The V gene end was trimmed by 5 bases and the J gene end by 4 bases; junction bases not matched to a gene: 5. The germline V gene encodes CDR1 SGHTA and CDR2 FQGNSA. CDR3 size: 14 residues. CDR3 amino acids: CASSPDRASDTQYF. The CDR3 nucleotides are TGTGCCAGCAGCCCGGACAGGGCTTCAGATACGCAGTATTTT.

CDR3 sequence reads: CASRSGQGPWGTQYF. DNA of the CDR3: TGTGCCAGCAGATCCGGACAGGGGCCTTGGGGGACCCAGTACTTC. The V and J genes are TRBV6-5 and TRBJ2-5, with 9 bases lining up with TRBD1. Germline trimming cut 6 bases from V and 7 bases from J; bases unmatched to any gene: 12. The CDR3 contains 15 residues. CDR1 MNHEY and CDR2 SVGAGI come from the germline V gene.

This clone was recorded a few times. The gene calls are TRBV7-9 and TRBJ2-6; no definite D call. CDR1 is SEHNR and CDR2 is FQNEAQ in the germline V gene (reference sequence). The length of the CDR3 is 11 residues. The CDR3 DNA sequence: TGTGCGGTCACAGGGGCCAACGTCCTGACTTTC. It yields the protein CAVTGANVLTF.

This chain uses TRBV9 with TRBJ2-5, with 8 bases identical to TRBD2. Germline CDR1 SGDLS, CDR2 YYNGEE. This CDR3 has 15 residues. Trimming removed 0 bases from V and 5 bases from J; junction bases left unmatched: 6. CDR3 loop: CASSVAGGPGETQYF. The CDR3 DNA sequence: TGTGCCAGCAGCGTAGCGGGAGGGCCGGGGGAGACCCAGTACTTC.

The chain recombines TRBV5-4 with TRBJ2-5, with 10 bases that match TRBD2. Germline V gives CDR1 SGHNT, CDR2 YYREEE (reference sequence). The V gene end was trimmed by 2 bases and the J gene end by 2 bases; junction bases not matched to a gene: 3. CDR3 size: 15 residues. The CDR3 protein is CASSFEREGQETQYF. DNA for the CDR3: TGTGCCAGCAGCTTCGAGCGGGAGGGACAAGAGACCCAGTACTTC.

V is TRBV15 and J is TRBJ2-7; the D gene is possibly TRBD2 (7 bases). CDR1 and CDR2 from the germline V gene are LNHNV and YYDKDF (reference sequence). CDR3 length: 16 amino acids. V was trimmed by 1 base and J by 4 bases, leaving 17 bases between them. The CDR3 reads CATSRVVGRGGYEQYF. CDR3 sequence (DNA): TGTGCCACCAGCAGAGTCGTAGGCAGGGGAGGGTACGAGCAGTACTTC. The variable domain in full, with the rest retrieved from reference TRBV15 and TRBJ2-7, is DAMVIQNPRYQVTQFGKPVTLSCSQTLNHNVMYWYQQKSSQAPKLLFHYYDKDFNNEADTPDNFQSRRPNTSFCFLDIRSPGLGDTAMYLCATSRVVGRGGYEQYFGPGTRLTVT.

This chain links TRBV30 with TRBJ1-5, with 7 bases aligning to TRBD1. Trimming at V came to 1 base and at J to 6 bases, leaving 3 bases not matched to a gene. Germline CDR1 GTSNPN, CDR2 SVGIG (reference sequence). The CDR3 spans 13 residues. For the CDR3, the DNA is TGTGCCTGGAGTGGGGCAGGGGGTCAGCCCCAGCATTTT. It encodes CAWSGAGGQPQHF. The whole variable domain, filled in from reference TRBV30 and TRBJ1-5, reads SQTIHQWPATLVQPVGSPLSLECTVEGTSNPNLYWYRQAAGRGLQLLFYSVGIGQISSEVPQNLSASRPQDRQFILSSKKLLLSDSGFYLCAWSGAGGQPQHFGDGTRLSIL.

This clone was picked up a small number of times. This chain links TRBV4-1 with TRBJ2-1; 8 nucleotides match TRBD2. CDR3 length equals 15 residues. Trimming removed 1 base from V and 6 bases from J; junction bases left unmatched: 5. CDR1 is MGHRA, CDR2 YSYEKL, per germline. The CDR3 loop is CASSQGLARTNEQFF. The CDR3 DNA follows: TGCGCCAGCAGCCAAGGACTAGCGCGGACCAATGAGCAGTTCTTC.

The chain links TRBV12-5 to TRBJ2-2; TRBD2 is a possible D gene (5 bases). The CDR3 contains 16 residues. V was cut by 0 bases and J by 4 bases, with 12 bases left in between. Per germline, CDR1 LGHNT and CDR2 FRNRAP. This chain's CDR3 is CASGLVSGGFTGELFF. For the CDR3, the DNA is TGTGCTAGTGGTTTGGTATCAGGAGGTTTCACCGGGGAGCTGTTTTTT.

The V and J genes are TRBV2 and TRBJ2-2; the D gene is possibly TRBD2 (6 bases). Germline V gene data show CDR1 as SNHLY and CDR2 as FYNNEI. Trimming pared 8 bases from V and 5 bases from J, leaving 6 bases between. The CDR3 has 11 amino acids. CDR3 in amino acids: CASRGTGELFF. Written as DNA, the CDR3 is TGTGCCAGCCGGGGGACCGGGGAGCTGTTTTTT. Full variable domain (outside the CDR3, taken from reference TRBV2 and TRBJ2-2): EPEVTQTPSHQVTQMGQEVILRCVPISNHLYFYWYRQILGQKVEFLVSFYNNEISEKSEIFDDQFSVERPDGSNFTLKIRSTKLEDSAMYFCASRGTGELFFGEGSRLTVL.

The gene calls are TRBV28 and TRBJ2-7; D gene ambiguous. This CDR3 contains 13 residues. Germline V CDR1 and CDR2: MDHEN, SYDVKM. V was pared by 3 bases and J by 7 bases, with 13 bases between. This CDR3 is CASSFRRAGEQYF. CDR3 sequence (DNA): TGTGCCAGCAGTTTTCGGCGCGCCGGGGAGCAGTACTTC.

In its sample, this clone was seen once. This rearrangement joins TRBV9 to TRBJ2-1; 9 bases are shared with TRBD2. V shed 3 bases, J shed 8 bases, and the junction held 6 bases outside the gene matches. CDR3 length equals 14 residues. Germline assignment: CDR1 SGDLS and CDR2 YYNGEE. The CDR3 spells CASSGSGSGDEQFF. CDR3 DNA: TGTGCCAGCAGCGGTAGCGGGAGTGGCGATGAGCAGTTCTTC. Using reference TRBV9 and TRBJ2-1 for the parts outside the CDR3, the full variable domain is DSGVTQTPKHLITATGQRVTLRCSPRSGDLSVYWYQQSLDQGLQFLIQYYNGEERAKGNILERFSAQQFPDLHSELNLSSLELGDSALYFCASSGSGSGDEQFFGPGTRLTVL.

The sample holds one count of this clone. This chain uses TRBV28 with TRBJ2-1; 8 positions agree with TRBD1. Germline V lookup: CDR1 MDHEN, CDR2 SYDVKM. With V trimmed by 5 bases and J by 8 bases, 8 bases remained unmatched. This CDR3 has 14 residues. CDR3 region: CASSPIDRGHEQFF. Here the CDR3 DNA reads TGTGCCAGCAGTCCCATAGACAGGGGCCATGAGCAGTTCTTC.

The rearrangement links TRBV4-1 to TRBJ2-1; a possible D gene is TRBD2 (7 bases). The CDR3 sequence is 17 residues long. The germline V gene encodes CDR1 MGHRA and CDR2 YSYEKL. V lost 4 bases to trimming and J lost 4 bases, with 20 bases between them. The CDR3 loop reads CASSRGGLAGRYNEQFF. The CDR3 coding sequence is TGCGCCAGCAGCCGGGGGGGCCTCGCGGGAAGGTACAATGAGCAGTTCTTC.

The rearrangement links TRBV28 to TRBJ2-7, with 7 positions matching TRBD1. CDR1 and CDR2 (germline): MDHEN, SYDVKM. V lost 6 bases, J lost 4 bases, and 18 bases stayed unmatched. The CDR3 has 17 residues. In nucleotides, the CDR3 is TGTGCCAGCAGCGAAACGAAGAGGGGGCTGAGTTTTTACGAGCAGTACTTC. Translated: CASSETKRGLSFYEQYF.

V and J are TRBV28 and TRBJ2-1; the match to TRBD1 covers 7 bases. Trimming cost V 10 bases and J 1 base; bases outside gene matches: 4. CDR3 length: 13 amino acids. CDR1 is MDHEN and CDR2 is SYDVKM in the germline V gene. The DNA for the CDR3 is TGTGCCACAACCAGGGGGTCCTACAATGAGCAGTTCTTC. Encoded protein: CATTRGSYNEQFF.

The rearrangement links TRBV15 to TRBJ2-7; D gene ambiguous. The ends were cut back, 0 bases at V and 3 bases at J, with 15 bases in the middle. CDR3 length: 16 amino acids. CDR1 and CDR2 (germline): LNHNV, YYDKDF (reference sequence). The DNA of the CDR3 is TGTGCCACCAGCAGAGATAAGATTCGAGACAACTACGAGCAGTACTTC. Its protein is CATSRDKIRDNYEQYF.

Points on this clone: Distinct nucleotide sequences in the sample also encode this CDR3. The genes are TRBV28 and TRBJ2-7; D uncertain. The CDR3 extends over 12 amino acids. Germline CDR1 and CDR2: MDHEN and SYDVKM. Trimming took 3 bases from V and 3 from J, leaving 6 bases between them. The CDR3 nucleotides read TGTGCCAGCAGTTTCGGAGTCTACGAGCAGTACTTC. It translates to CASSFGVYEQYF.

The chain has TRBV7-3 and TRBJ2-1, with 8 bases identical to TRBD2. The CDR3 is 15 residues long. J gave up 4 bases and V 5 bases, and 7 bases lay outside the gene matches. Germline-derived CDR1 and CDR2 are SGHTA and FQGTGA. CDR3 amino acids: CASSPAGTRYNEQFF. The CDR3 DNA follows: TGTGCCAGCAGCCCGGCCGGGACTAGGTACAATGAGCAGTTCTTC.